Below are 20 T cell receptor beta chains sequenced from a single sample in a study of shared clonotypes between healthy human individuals (dated by TCRdb to the early 2020s). The library was produced with the immunoSEQ multiplex PCR assay. Sourced from immuneACCESS, this table was stored by TCRdb with only in-frame sequences that have V and J called. A share of the clones is absent; for the studies checked, an unresolved V gene accounts for under half, and the remainder has no known explanation. For this sample the table gives around 510,000 clones, of which roughly four fifths were detected only once. The ten largest clones capture about 11% of the sample. The sample consisted of PBMCs. The receptors originated from a woman in her forties in good health. Some clones in this sample may be carry-over from other donors' samples.

The V gene is TRBV30, the J gene TRBJ1-5; possible D gene TRBD1, 6 bases. Germline lookup yields CDR1 GTSNPN and CDR2 SVGIG (reference sequence). The ends were cut back, 0 bases at V and 6 bases at J, with 9 bases in the middle. The CDR3 covers 13 residues. CDR3 residues: CAWSVRGAQPQHF. CDR3 nucleotides: TGTGCCTGGAGTGTGCGGGGGGCTCAGCCCCAGCATTTT.

J is TRBJ1-5 and V is TRBV21-1; TRBD1 is the table's D call and was not checked against the DNA. TRBV21-1 is a recognized pseudogene. This CDR3 is built from 16 residues. The CDR3 is CASSTLTHRGNQPQHF. The CDR3 DNA reads TGTGCCAGCAGCACCCTTACCCACAGGGGCAATCAGCCCCAGCATTTT.

This clone was counted between two and nine times. The chain has TRBV10-3 and TRBJ2-3; D might be TRBD1 (6 bases). The CDR3 length is 13 residues. CDR1 and CDR2 (germline): ENHRY, SYGVKD. Trimming cost V 4 bases and J 4 bases, with 9 bases left between them. CDR3 nucleotides: TGTGCCATCAGTGGACGACAGGCAGATACGCAGTATTTT. Protein product: CAISGRQADTQYF.

In this sample, this clone turned up a few times. The chain joins TRBV2 to TRBJ2-7; D remains unclear. The V gene lost 6 bases and the J gene lost 6 bases, with 6 bases spanning the gap. Germline V CDR1 and CDR2: SNHLY, FYNNEI. The CDR3 covers 10 residues. The CDR3 reads CASRTSEQYF. The CDR3 coding sequence is TGTGCCAGCAGGACGAGCGAGCAGTACTTC.

The count of this clone is one. This rearrangement joins TRBV29-1 to TRBJ1-2, with D uncertain. The germline V gene has CDR1 SQVTM and CDR2 ANQGSEA. The CDR3 consists of 16 residues. V was clipped by 3 bases and J by 1 base, with 18 bases between them. The CDR3 spells CSVDVGRAVVNYGYTF. CDR3 DNA: TGCAGCGTTGATGTAGGACGGGCAGTTGTTAACTATGGCTACACCTTC.

The chain couples TRBV27 to TRBJ1-2; D unresolved. CDR3 length equals 14 residues. Germline values: CDR1 MNHEY, CDR2 SMNVEV (reference sequence). The V and J ends lost 7 bases and 4 bases respectively, with 16 bases between them. CDR3 nucleotides: TGTGCCAGCAAAGGCTTTGGTGGTAGCTATGGCTACACCTTC. Translation: CASKGFGGSYGYTF.

This clone showed up just once. The V call is TRBV28, the J call TRBJ2-7; 8 positions agree with TRBD2. CDR1 MDHEN and CDR2 SYDVKM come from the germline V gene. V shed 5 bases and J 2 bases; nucleotides not matched to a gene: 8. The CDR3 loop spans 15 amino acids. In nucleotides, the CDR3 is TGTGCCAGCAGTATCCCGGGAGGGAGAACCTACGAGCAGTACTTC. Encoded protein: CASSIPGGRTYEQYF.

V usage is TRBV28 and J usage is TRBJ2-7, with 7 bases matching TRBD2. The trim removed 4 bases at V and 2 bases at J, leaving 5 bases unmatched. This CDR3 region has 14 residues. The germline V gene has CDR1 MDHEN and CDR2 SYDVKM. CDR3 sequence (DNA): TGTGCCAGCAGTTCCGGACTAGACGCCTACGAGCAGTACTTC. Translated, it gives CASSSGLDAYEQYF.

In the case of this clone: A far larger clone is a single base away, which makes a read error likely. The chain uses TRBV14 and TRBJ2-2; 10 bases agree with TRBD2. The germline CDR1 and CDR2 sequences are SGHDN and FVKESK. Trimming at V came to 5 bases and at J to 1 base, leaving 1 base not matched to a gene. The CDR3 spans 15 residues. DNA of the CDR3: TGTGCCAGCAGCAGGACTAGCGGGAACACCGGGGAGCTGTTTTTT. Translated: CASSRTSGNTGELFF.

The J gene is TRBJ2-3, the V gene TRBV5-4; TRBD2 is a possible D gene (6 bases). CDR1 is SGHNT and CDR2 is YYREEE in the germline V gene (reference sequence). This CDR3 contains 16 residues. The V gene lost 0 bases and the J gene lost 0 bases, with 11 bases spanning the gap. The CDR3 region is CASSLDAGSSTDTQYF. In DNA form, the CDR3 reads TGTGCCAGCAGCTTGGATGCGGGATCTAGCACAGATACGCAGTATTTT.

This chain links TRBV7-6 with TRBJ1-1; 8 bases line up with TRBD1. Trimming cost V 2 bases and J 1 base; bases outside gene matches: 0. Germline V gene sequence: CDR1 SGHVS, CDR2 FNYEAQ. The CDR3 spans 14 residues. The CDR3 reads CASSLQGANTEAFF. Written as DNA, the CDR3 is TGTGCCAGCAGCTTACAGGGGGCGAACACTGAAGCTTTCTTT.

The rearrangement uses TRBV6-4 and TRBJ2-3; D unresolved. The germline V gene has CDR1 MRHNA and CDR2 SNTAGT. CDR3 size: 12 residues. V lost 7 bases, J lost 2 bases, and 7 bases lay in between. The CDR3 protein is CASKVYTDTQYF. As DNA, the CDR3 is TGTGCCAGCAAGGTGTACACAGATACGCAGTATTTT.

CDR3 region: CASSQEGVRFSYNEQFF. CDR3 bases: TGTGCCAGCAGCCAAGAAGGAGTTCGGTTCTCCTACAATGAGCAGTTCTTC. The chain links TRBV4-2 to TRBJ2-1, with no clear D. The CDR3 length is 17 residues. V was shortened by 0 bases and J by 0 bases, with 12 bases between the two germline ends. CDR1 is LGHNA, CDR2 YNFKEQ, per germline.

The gene calls are TRBV9 and TRBJ1-3; tentatively, D is TRBD1 (5 bases). CDR3 length: 17 amino acids. The germline V and J ends were trimmed by 3 bases and 0 bases, with 16 bases remaining between them. The germline V gene encodes CDR1 SGDLS and CDR2 YYNGEE. Written as DNA, the CDR3 is TGTGCCAGCAGCGCATCGTCGCAGGGCTTCTCTGGAAACACCATATATTTT. Protein product: CASSASSQGFSGNTIYF.

In this sample, this clone turned up many times. The chain uses TRBV27 and TRBJ1-1; D call uncertain. V lost 2 bases to trimming and J lost 6 bases, with 10 bases between them. CDR1 is MNHEY and CDR2 is SMNVEV in the germline V gene (reference sequence). The CDR3 extends over 13 amino acids. CDR3 in DNA: TGTGCCAGCAGTTTAACCGGACGGGCTGAAGCTTTCTTT. Translation: CASSLTGRAEAFF.

A single count supports this clone. The chain joins TRBV4-1 to TRBJ2-7; unclear D gene. Trimming left V 4 bases short and J 0 bases short, with 13 bases between. CDR1 is MGHRA, CDR2 YSYEKL, per germline. CDR3 size: 15 residues. CDR3 in DNA: TGCGCCAGCAGCCCAAGGACGTCGAGCTCCTACGAGCAGTACTTC. Residues: CASSPRTSSSYEQYF.

As for this clone: This CDR3 is also generated by other DNA sequences in the sample. V usage is TRBV7-2 and J usage is TRBJ2-3, with 7 bases that match TRBD2. CDR1 and CDR2 (germline): SGHTA, FQGNSA. The CDR3 has 14 residues. V lost 5 bases to trimming and J lost 2 bases; unmatched junction nucleotides: 4. DNA of the CDR3: TGTGCCAGCAGCCCGGGACTATCCACAGATACGCAGTATTTT. It specifies CASSPGLSTDTQYF.

The V gene is TRBV15, the J gene TRBJ2-7; maybe TRBD2 (6 bases). The CDR3 covers 15 residues. CDR1 LNHNV and CDR2 YYDKDF come from the germline V gene (reference sequence). V lost 5 bases to trimming and J lost 2 bases, with 16 bases between them. The CDR3 coding sequence is TGTGCCACCAGCGAGGGAGTGGGGGGAGCCTACGAGCAGTACTTC. It specifies CATSEGVGGAYEQYF.

V and J are TRBV9 and TRBJ2-5; possible D gene TRBD2, 5 bases. Trimming left V 0 bases short and J 2 bases short, with 11 bases between. Germline V gene sequence: CDR1 SGDLS, CDR2 YYNGEE. There are 15 residues in the CDR3. Written as DNA, the CDR3 is TGTGCCAGCAGCGTAGGGAGGCTAGCACAAGAGACCCAGTACTTC. This translates into CASSVGRLAQETQYF.

This chain joins TRBV6-5 and TRBJ1-5; maybe TRBD1 (5 bases). The CDR3 has 14 residues. Germline V gene lookup returns CDR1 MNHEY and CDR2 SVGAGI. With 9 bases removed from V and 6 bases from J, the gap between germline ends came to 18 bases. The CDR3 nucleotides are TGTGCCAGTGGCTGGGGGGAGCCAGGTCAGCCCCAGCATTTT. This gives the protein CASGWGEPGQPQHF.